This entry lists 11 T cell receptor beta chains sequenced from one sample in a study of T cell responses to AZD1222 COVID-19 vaccine. Data came from immunoSEQ multiplex PCR; TCRdb stores just in-frame clones and leaves some out. This sample carries some 150,000 clones, more than 75% of them seen once, and the ten largest clones take roughly 4%. The sample in question was peripheral blood, obtained 28 days after the second AZD1222 dose. The receptor set was obtained from an adult who received the AZD1222 COVID-19 vaccine.

J is TRBJ1-1 and V is TRBV6-5; D may be TRBD1 (6 bases). The CDR3 covers 14 residues. V was clipped by 6 bases and J by 6 bases, with 17 bases between them. CDR1 is MNHEY and CDR2 is SVGAGI in the germline V gene. The DNA for the CDR3 is TGTGCCAGCAGATCCCACAGGGAAAGTTCTGAAGCTTTCTTT. Translation gives CASRSHRESSEAFF.

The chain carries TRBV5-8 and TRBJ1-3; D ambiguous. CDR1 SGHTS and CDR2 YDEGEE come from the germline V gene. The CDR3 runs 16 residues. The V end lost 0 bases, the J end lost 0 bases, and 10 bases lay between the germline ends. CDR3 sequence: CASSLGVAHSGNTIYF. CDR3 sequence (DNA): TGTGCCAGCAGCTTGGGAGTAGCTCACTCTGGAAACACCATATATTTT.

This clone was picked up one time. The rearrangement joins TRBV6-5 to TRBJ2-1; D is possibly TRBD2 (6 bases). Germline CDR1 reads MNHEY; CDR2 reads SVGAGI. Between the trimmed V and J ends, which lost 3 bases and 7 bases, there was a span of 19 bases. The CDR3 contains 16 residues. The CDR3 DNA is TGTGCCAGCAGTTATAGCCGGGTCCCCGGAGGGAATGAGCAGTTCTTC. It encodes CASSYSRVPGGNEQFF.

A remark on this clone: Other DNA sequences from this sample encode an identical CDR3 as well. The rearrangement links TRBV27 to TRBJ1-5; D is unclear. V dropped 5 bases and J dropped 7 bases, with 9 bases sitting between them. The CDR3 consists of 12 residues. The V gene's germline CDR1 is MNHEY and CDR2 SMNVEV (reference sequence). The CDR3 protein is CASSPPGQPQHF. The CDR3, as DNA: TGTGCCAGCAGTCCCCCCGGGCAGCCCCAGCATTTT.

This clone came up once. The gene calls are TRBV5-1 and TRBJ1-1; tentative D call: TRBD1 (5 bases). V gave up 4 bases and J gave up 6 bases, with 13 bases separating them. Germline CDR1 SGHRS, CDR2 YFSETQ. The CDR3 length is 13 residues. The CDR3 spells CASSPKLGAEAFF. CDR3 in DNA: TGCGCCAGCAGCCCGAAGTTAGGGGCTGAAGCTTTCTTT.

A note on this clone: The same CDR3 can be traced to other DNA sequences in this sample. The J gene is TRBJ1-4, the V gene TRBV20-1; 8 nucleotides align to TRBD1. This CDR3 spans 11 amino acids. Per the germline V gene, CDR1 is DFQATT and CDR2 is SNEGSKA (reference sequence). V shed 5 bases and J 8 bases; nucleotides not matched to a gene: 1. The CDR3 sequence: CSARQGEKLFF. The CDR3 region has the DNA TGCAGTGCTCGACAGGGGGAAAAACTGTTTTTT.

J is TRBJ2-5 and V is TRBV6-5, with 7 bases aligning to TRBD2. The CDR3 runs to 15 residues. Trimming took 4 bases from V and 4 from J; bases not matched to a gene: 9. Germline CDR1 and CDR2: MNHEY and SVGAGI. CDR3 region: CASSSGTNLGETQYF. In DNA, the CDR3 is TGTGCCAGCAGTTCCGGGACTAACCTCGGAGAGACCCAGTACTTC.

This clone was seen more than once but under ten times. The chain has TRBV10-3 and TRBJ1-2; 8 bases match TRBD1. The V gene's germline CDR1 is ENHRY and CDR2 SYGVKD. The CDR3 spans 13 residues. J gave up 5 bases and V 4 bases, and 3 bases lay outside the gene matches. CDR3 loop: CAISGTGYYGYTF. CDR3 DNA: TGTGCCATCAGTGGGACAGGGTATTATGGCTACACCTTC.

The chain recombines TRBV4-3 with TRBJ2-7; no definite D call. The V and J ends lost 0 bases and 1 base respectively, with 7 bases between them. The CDR3 spans 14 residues. The germline CDR1 and CDR2 sequences are LGHNA and YSLEER. CDR3 sequence reads: CASSQETLSYEQYF. The CDR3, as DNA: TGCGCCAGCAGCCAAGAGACTTTATCCTACGAGCAGTACTTC.

The genes are TRBV7-8 and TRBJ1-4; the match to TRBD1 covers 7 bases. The germline CDR1 and CDR2 sequences are SGHVS and FQNEAQ. With V trimmed by 5 bases and J by 4 bases, 4 bases remained unmatched. CDR3 size: 14 residues. For the CDR3, the DNA is TGTGCCAGCAGCCCCCGGGACAGTAATGAAAAACTGTTTTTT. It translates to CASSPRDSNEKLFF. The variable domain in full, completed from reference TRBV7-8 and TRBJ1-4, reads GAGVSQSPRYKVAKRGQDVALRCDPISGHVSLFWYQQALGQGPEFLTYFQNEAQLDKSGLPSDRFFAERPEGSVSTLKIQRTQQEDSAVYLCASSPRDSNEKLFFGSGTQLSVL.

The chain carries TRBV30 and TRBJ1-5, with no clear D. V lost 2 bases and J lost 2, with 13 bases in between. In germline, CDR1 is GTSNPN, CDR2 SVGIG (reference sequence). CDR3 size: 15 residues. This CDR3 is CAWSLGSGGNQPQHF. The CDR3 region has the DNA TGTGCCTGGAGTCTAGGTAGTGGCGGCAATCAGCCCCAGCATTTT.